Following are 18 T cell receptor beta chains from one sample sequenced in a study of cytomegalovirus exposure and HLA in healthy donors. Researchers ran the PCR with 60 Vbeta and 13 Jbeta primers. Sequencing was performed with immunoSEQ multiplex PCR; in TCRdb, only in-frame clones are kept and a portion is missing. The specimen's table records about 170,000 clones. Sequenced material: PBMCs. Source of these receptors: a woman under 30 in good health and CMV-seropositive.

The chain is built from TRBV7-2 and TRBJ1-2; D not resolved. The germline V and J ends were trimmed by 1 base and 6 bases, with 9 bases remaining between them. The germline V gene encodes CDR1 SGHTA and CDR2 FQGNSA. The CDR3 covers 13 residues. DNA of the CDR3: TGTGCCAGCAGCTTAGTCTTACAAGATGGCTACACCTTC. Its translation is CASSLVLQDGYTF.

V and J are TRBV7-6 and TRBJ1-2; no definite D call. CDR3 length: 13 amino acids. Deletions cut 5 bases from V and 3 bases from J, with 10 bases between. Germline lookup yields CDR1 SGHVS and CDR2 FNYEAQ. CDR3 in DNA: TGTGCCAGCAGCCCGCCGGGGTACTATGGCTACACCTTC. This encodes CASSPPGYYGYTF.

The chain carries TRBV7-8 and TRBJ2-1, with 12 bases lining up with TRBD2. The length of the CDR3 is 15 residues. Trimming took 2 bases from V and 8 from J; bases not matched to a gene: 4. Germline loops: CDR1 SGHVS, CDR2 FQNEAQ. The CDR3 loop is CASSLRLAGVDEQFF. Written as DNA, the CDR3 is TGTGCCAGCAGCTTAAGACTAGCGGGAGTGGATGAGCAGTTCTTC.

The V and J genes are TRBV19 and TRBJ2-2, with 10 bases that match TRBD2. Per germline, CDR1 LNHDA and CDR2 SQIVND (reference sequence). With 4 bases clipped from V and 3 bases from J, the junction kept 5 bases outside the gene matches. CDR3 length equals 16 residues. The CDR3 here is CASSTSGRVYTGELFF. As DNA, the CDR3 is TGTGCCAGTAGTACTAGCGGGAGAGTCTACACCGGGGAGCTGTTTTTT.

This chain joins TRBV5-4 and TRBJ2-7; 11 nucleotides agree with TRBD2. The germline CDR1 and CDR2 sequences are SGHNT and YYREEE (reference sequence). This CDR3 contains 17 residues. V dropped 1 base and J dropped 2; count of bases not matched to a gene: 8. CDR3 nucleotide sequence: TGTGCCAGCAGCTTGAGGGTAGCGGGAGGGCCCACCTACGAGCAGTACTTC. It specifies CASSLRVAGGPTYEQYF.

The V and J genes are TRBV5-1 and TRBJ2-1; 8 bases are shared with TRBD2. Germline V gives CDR1 SGHRS, CDR2 YFSETQ. This CDR3 region has 14 residues. Trimming took 6 bases from V and 4 from J; bases not matched to a gene: 6. Here the CDR3 reads CASTPGGGYNEQFF. CDR3 nucleotides: TGCGCCAGCACCCCGGGGGGGGGTTACAATGAGCAGTTCTTC.

The rearrangement links TRBV19 to TRBJ1-2, with unresolved D. In germline, CDR1 is LNHDA, CDR2 SQIVND (reference sequence). The CDR3 covers 11 residues. V shed 3 bases and J shed 5 bases, with 4 bases lying between them. The CDR3 nucleotides are TGTGCCAGTAGTATCGGGTATGGCTACACCTTC. It translates to CASSIGYGYTF.

The chain has TRBV5-1 and TRBJ1-1; D not certain. The CDR3 spans 15 residues. V was shortened by 4 bases and J by 1 base, with 14 bases between the two germline ends. Germline V gene lookup returns CDR1 SGHRS and CDR2 YFSETQ. The DNA for the CDR3 is TGCGCCAGCAGCCCAGGAGGGCAGAGGAACACTGAAGCTTTCTTT. Translated, it gives CASSPGGQRNTEAFF.

This rearrangement joins TRBV2 to TRBJ2-5; 7 nucleotides line up with TRBD2. After removal of 4 bases from V and 2 bases from J, the junction contained 7 bases not matched to a gene. Germline loops: CDR1 SNHLY, CDR2 FYNNEI. The CDR3 loop spans 15 amino acids. This CDR3 is CASSVAGGGQETQYF. The CDR3 coding sequence is TGTGCCAGCAGTGTGGCAGGCGGGGGACAAGAGACCCAGTACTTC.

This rearrangement joins TRBV6-5 to TRBJ1-2, with 11 bases identical to TRBD1. CDR1 and CDR2 (germline): MNHEY, SVGAGI. With 8 bases clipped from V and 7 bases from J, the junction kept 6 bases outside the gene matches. The CDR3 is made up of 13 amino acids. The CDR3: CASSRTGGGGYTF. CDR3 DNA: TGTGCCAGCTCCAGGACAGGGGGCGGTGGCTACACCTTC.

The chain joins TRBV5-1 to TRBJ1-5, with no clear D. Trimming shortened V by 4 bases and J by 0 bases, and 8 bases separated the two germline ends. CDR1 and CDR2 from the germline V gene are SGHRS and YFSETQ. The CDR3 consists of 14 residues. CDR3 DNA sequence: TGCGCCAGCAGCGTGGATCATAGCAATCAGCCCCAGCATTTT. It specifies CASSVDHSNQPQHF.

The rearrangement joins TRBV5-4 to TRBJ1-6; D is undetermined. The ends were cut back, 5 bases at V and 7 bases at J, with 13 bases in the middle. Germline V gene lookup returns CDR1 SGHNT and CDR2 YYREEE (reference sequence). CDR3 length: 14 residues. The CDR3 loop is CASRPDFTNSPLHF. The DNA for the CDR3 is TGTGCCAGCAGACCAGACTTTACGAATTCACCCCTCCACTTT. The full variable domain, its missing parts supplied by reference TRBV5-4 and TRBJ1-6, is ETGVTQSPTHLIKTRGQQVTLRCSSQSGHNTVSWYQQALGQGPQFIFQYYREEENGRGNFPPRFSGLQFPNYSSELNVNALELDDSALYLCASRPDFTNSPLHFGNGTRLTVT.

V usage is TRBV7-9 and J usage is TRBJ2-2; no reliable D call. The V gene's germline CDR1 is SEHNR and CDR2 FQNEAQ (reference sequence). Trimming cost V 8 bases and J 6 bases, with 10 bases left between them. The CDR3 is 12 amino acids. CDR3 sequence (DNA): TGTGCCAGCTCTTCGTCTGCCGGGGAGCTGTTTTTT. Its translation: CASSSSAGELFF.

This chain uses TRBV10-3 with TRBJ2-7; no clear D gene. Germline V gives CDR1 ENHRY, CDR2 SYGVKD. The CDR3 is 11 amino acids. V gave up 0 bases and J gave up 7 bases, with 4 bases separating them. The CDR3 spells CAISESEEQYF. CDR3 nucleotides: TGTGCCATCAGTGAGTCGGAGGAGCAGTACTTC.

This chain uses TRBV12-5 with TRBJ1-6, with 9 bases matching TRBD1. The junction had 1 base not matched to a gene; V was cut back by 2 bases and J by 5 bases. This CDR3 is 15 amino acids long. Germline V gene lookup returns CDR1 LGHNT and CDR2 FRNRAP. Here the CDR3 reads CASGLWDRDNSPLHF. In DNA, the CDR3 is TGTGCTAGTGGTTTGTGGGACAGGGATAATTCACCCCTCCACTTT.

This chain links TRBV18 with TRBJ1-2; D unresolved. The CDR3 covers 12 residues. Germline CDR1 and CDR2: KGHSH and LQKENI. The V gene lost 3 bases and the J gene lost 6 bases, with 8 bases spanning the gap. CDR3 bases: TGTGCCAGCTCACCGGTGGCGGATGGCTACACCTTC. Translated: CASSPVADGYTF.

The V gene is TRBV19, the J gene TRBJ2-7, with a weak D call TRBD1 (7 bases). CDR1 is LNHDA and CDR2 is SQIVND in the germline V gene (reference sequence). Deletions cut 3 bases from V and 4 bases from J, with 13 bases between. The CDR3 consists of 14 residues. For the CDR3, the DNA is TGTGCCAGTAGTATGATGCCAGGGGGGTACGAGCAGTACTTC. Translating it yields CASSMMPGGYEQYF.

As DNA, the CDR3 is TGTGCCAGCTCACCGGGAGATGGGGTTGAAGCTTTCTTT. Translated: CASSPGDGVEAFF. The chain uses TRBV18 and TRBJ1-1, with D unclear. The germline gives CDR1 KGHSH, CDR2 LQKENI. Trimming removed 3 bases from V and 7 bases from J, with 12 bases in between. The CDR3 is made up of 13 amino acids.